The 20 T cell receptor beta chains below all came from one sample that was sequenced in a study of blood T cell repertoires in COVID-19. The method was immunoSEQ multiplex PCR; TCRdb's version includes in-frame clones alone and lacks a portion of them. The table includes 150,000 to 180,000 clones, 84% detected once. The sequenced material came from PBMCs or T cells enriched from blood (not recorded which). Source of these receptors: a man aged 50 or older who had recovered from COVID-19.

The chain carries TRBV18 and TRBJ2-1, with D possibly being TRBD2 (6 bases). The CDR3 runs to 14 residues. The germline V and J ends were trimmed by 1 base and 8 bases, with 12 bases remaining between them. Looked up from germline, CDR1 is KGHSH and CDR2 is LQKENI. CDR3 in amino acids: CASSPRPAGYEQFF. CDR3 nucleotides: TGTGCCAGCTCACCACGACCAGCGGGCTATGAGCAGTTCTTC.

The J gene is TRBJ2-1, the V gene TRBV3-1 (or the pseudogene TRBV3-2); TRBD2 aligns across 12 bases. The CDR3 has 15 amino acids. Germline trimming cut 6 bases from V and 3 bases from J; bases unmatched to any gene: 3. CDR1 is LGHDT, CDR2 YNNKEL, per germline (reference sequence). The CDR3 DNA is TGTGCCAGCAGGACGACTAGCGGGGGCTACAATGAGCAGTTCTTC. Translated: CASRTTSGGYNEQFF.

J is TRBJ2-7 and V is TRBV6-5; 10 bases are shared with TRBD1. This CDR3 spans 15 amino acids. J lost 3 bases, V lost 6 bases, and 8 bases had no gene match. CDR1 and CDR2 (germline): MNHEY, SVGAGI. The CDR3 DNA reads TGTGCCAGCAGCCCAGGGACAGGGGATTTCTACGAGCAGTACTTC. This sequence encodes CASSPGTGDFYEQYF.

This sequence joins TRBV11-3 and TRBJ2-7, with 9 bases lining up with TRBD2. V trimming: 5 bases; J trimming: 5 bases; junction bases outside the gene matches: 13. Germline assignment: CDR1 SGHNT and CDR2 YENEEA. This CDR3 is 16 amino acids long. DNA for the CDR3: TGTGCCAGCAGCCCCACCCGCGGGCGGGGGGGTGACGAGCAGTACTTC. Protein: CASSPTRGRGGDEQYF.

The V and J genes are TRBV2 and TRBJ1-1; D unresolved. In germline, CDR1 is SNHLY, CDR2 FYNNEI. Trimming took 5 bases from V and 4 from J, leaving 11 bases between them. The CDR3 is 13 amino acids. CDR3 nucleotides: TGTGCCAGCAGTCCGCGGGGAAGCACTGAAGCTTTCTTT. Translated, it gives CASSPRGSTEAFF.

The chain joins TRBV6-5 to TRBJ2-2; 7 nucleotides agree with TRBD2. CDR3 size: 14 residues. The germline gives CDR1 MNHEY, CDR2 SVGAGI. The ends lost 7 bases at V and 0 bases at J; junction bases unmatched: 2. CDR3 loop: CASTGTTNTGELFF. CDR3 sequence (DNA): TGTGCCAGCACGGGGACTACGAACACCGGGGAGCTGTTTTTT.

This clone was seen more than once but under ten times. The chain is built from TRBV2 and TRBJ2-3; D may be TRBD2 (6 bases). Germline values: CDR1 SNHLY, CDR2 FYNNEI. The germline V and J ends were trimmed by 5 bases and 0 bases, with 15 bases remaining between them. The CDR3 loop spans 16 amino acids. The CDR3 nucleotides are TGTGCCAGCAGTCGACAGCGGGCCTCTAGCACAGATACGCAGTATTTT. Protein sequence: CASSRQRASSTDTQYF.

The chain is built from TRBV4-1 and TRBJ1-5, with 7 bases identical to TRBD1. Trimming took 0 bases from V and 7 from J; bases not matched to a gene: 6. The CDR3 is 15 amino acids. CDR1 is MGHRA and CDR2 is YSYEKL in the germline V gene. CDR3 sequence reads: CASSQDGGGRQPQHF. For the CDR3, the DNA is TGCGCCAGCAGCCAAGATGGAGGGGGCCGGCAGCCCCAGCATTTT.

This clone was found once. This chain links TRBV3-1 (or the pseudogene TRBV3-2) with TRBJ1-1; weak D call: TRBD1 (6 bases). The length of the CDR3 is 12 residues. CDR1 LGHDT and CDR2 YNNKEL come from the germline V gene (reference sequence). Trimming took 4 bases from V and 5 from J, leaving 8 bases between them. The CDR3, as DNA: TGTGCCAGCAGCCCCAGGGGTACTGAAGCTTTCTTT. Protein product: CASSPRGTEAFF.

This sequence joins TRBV6-5 and TRBJ1-5; no definite D call. The CDR3 contains 14 residues. The germline V and J ends were trimmed by 2 bases and 7 bases, with 12 bases remaining between them. The germline CDR1 and CDR2 sequences are MNHEY and SVGAGI. The CDR3 DNA reads as TGTGCCAGCAGTTACGGGCGGGGAGGGCAGCCCCAGCATTTT. Translation gives CASSYGRGGQPQHF.

V is TRBV4-3 and J is TRBJ2-7, with D maybe TRBD1 (6 bases). The germline V gene has CDR1 LGHNA and CDR2 YSLEER. The germline V and J ends were trimmed by 2 bases and 4 bases, with 9 bases remaining between them. This CDR3 region has 13 residues. CDR3 in amino acids: CASSQSGEYEQYF. The DNA for the CDR3 is TGCGCCAGCAGCCAATCAGGGGAATACGAGCAGTACTTC.

This chain links TRBV7-6 with TRBJ2-1; 7 bases are shared with TRBD2. The CDR3 runs to 16 residues. Germline V lookup: CDR1 SGHVS, CDR2 FNYEAQ. V lost 1 base to trimming and J lost 5 bases; unmatched junction nucleotides: 8. The CDR3 region is CASSLGSWGGNNEQFF. Written as DNA, the CDR3 is TGTGCCAGCAGCTTAGGATCTTGGGGGGGAAACAATGAGCAGTTCTTC.

The chain combines TRBV7-9 with TRBJ2-7; 7 nucleotides match TRBD1. From germline, CDR1 is SEHNR and CDR2 FQNEAQ (reference sequence). J was trimmed by 0 bases and V by 5 bases; bases with no gene match: 10. This CDR3 contains 16 residues. The DNA for the CDR3 is TGTGCCAGCAGCCACACCCCGGGACAGAGCTCCTACGAGCAGTACTTC. Protein sequence: CASSHTPGQSSYEQYF. Full variable domain (rest looked up from reference TRBV7-9 and TRBJ2-7): DTGVSQNPRHKITKRGQNVTFRCDPISEHNRLYWYRQTLGQGPEFLTYFQNEAQLEKSRLLSDRFSAERPKGSFSTLEIQRTEQGDSAMYLCASSHTPGQSSYEQYFGPGTRLTVT.

The chain is built from TRBV5-1 and TRBJ2-7, with 12 bases that match TRBD1. The CDR3 consists of 15 residues. Trimming took 0 bases from V and 6 from J; bases not matched to a gene: 4. Germline CDR1 reads SGHRS; CDR2 reads YFSETQ. The CDR3 spells CASSLEGQGAGEQYF. The DNA of the CDR3 is TGCGCCAGCAGCTTGGAGGGACAGGGGGCCGGCGAGCAGTACTTC.

The chain carries TRBV19 and TRBJ2-5, with TRBD1 matching over 10 bases. The junction had 7 bases not matched to a gene; V was cut back by 4 bases and J by 2 bases. The CDR3 length is 16 residues. The V gene's germline CDR1 is LNHDA and CDR2 SQIVND (reference sequence). CDR3 nucleotides: TGTGCCAGTAGTACCGGGACAGGGGCCGGTCAAGAGACCCAGTACTTC. Its translation: CASSTGTGAGQETQYF.

This clone came up once. V is TRBV3-1 (or the pseudogene TRBV3-2) and J is TRBJ2-2, with unresolved D. Germline V gene data show CDR1 as LGHDT and CDR2 as YNNKEL (reference sequence). This CDR3 contains 12 residues. Trimming removed 4 bases at V and 11 bases at J, with 11 bases between. The DNA of the CDR3 is TGTGCCAGCAGCCCCAGAACGTCAGAGCTGTTTTTT. Translated, it gives CASSPRTSELFF.

CDR3 loop: CASSLGTGGYTEAFF. For the CDR3, the DNA is TGTGCCAGCAGTCTCGGGACAGGGGGTTATACTGAAGCTTTCTTT. The chain is built from TRBV27 and TRBJ1-1; 11 nucleotides align to TRBD1. This CDR3 is 15 amino acids long. V dropped 5 bases and J dropped 5; count of bases not matched to a gene: 7. Per germline, CDR1 MNHEY and CDR2 SMNVEV (reference sequence).

This clone was counted a single time. The chain carries TRBV6-1 and TRBJ2-5, with TRBD2 identical over 13 bases. V was pared by 3 bases and J by 1 base, with 5 bases of the junction left unmatched. Germline CDR1 is MNHNS and CDR2 is SASEGT. The CDR3 length is 17 residues. CDR3 nucleotide sequence: TGTGCCAGCAGTGAGACTAGCGGGGGGACTATCCAAGAGACCCAGTACTTC. As protein: CASSETSGGTIQETQYF.

The J gene is TRBJ1-6, the V gene TRBV9, with TRBD1 matching over 9 bases. There are 16 residues in the CDR3. The trim removed 3 bases at V and 7 bases at J, leaving 8 bases unmatched. CDR1 is SGDLS, CDR2 YYNGEE, per germline. In DNA, the CDR3 is TGTGCCAGCAGCGCCACCGGGACAGGGTACAATTCACCCCTCCACTTT. This gives the protein CASSATGTGYNSPLHF.

This rearrangement joins TRBV11-2 to TRBJ1-3; tentative D call: TRBD1 (5 bases). CDR1 is SGHAT and CDR2 is FQNNGV in the germline V gene. V was shortened by 8 bases and J by 4 bases, with 12 bases between the two germline ends. This CDR3 is 13 amino acids long. CDR3 loop: CASVGGPGNTIYF. The CDR3 nucleotides read TGTGCCAGCGTCGGGGGACCCGGAAACACCATATATTTT.